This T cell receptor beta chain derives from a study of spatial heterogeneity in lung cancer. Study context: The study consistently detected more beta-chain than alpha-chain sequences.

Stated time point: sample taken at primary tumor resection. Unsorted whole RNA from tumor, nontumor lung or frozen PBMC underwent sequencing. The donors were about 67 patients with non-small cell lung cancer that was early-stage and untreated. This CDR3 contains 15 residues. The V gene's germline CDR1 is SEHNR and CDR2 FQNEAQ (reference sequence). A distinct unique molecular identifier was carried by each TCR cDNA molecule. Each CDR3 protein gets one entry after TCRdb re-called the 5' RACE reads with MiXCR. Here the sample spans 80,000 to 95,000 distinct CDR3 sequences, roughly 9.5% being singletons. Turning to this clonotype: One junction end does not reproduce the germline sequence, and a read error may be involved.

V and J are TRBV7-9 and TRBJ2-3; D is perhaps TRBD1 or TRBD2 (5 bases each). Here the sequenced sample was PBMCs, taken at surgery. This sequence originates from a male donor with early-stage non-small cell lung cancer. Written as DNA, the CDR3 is TGTGCCAGCAGCCCCAGAGGGGCGAGTAGAGATACGCAGTGTTTT. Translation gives CASSPRGASRDTQCF.